The 14 T cell receptor beta chains reported below all come from one sample, sequenced in a study of T cell responses to AZD1222 COVID-19 vaccine. The table came from immunoSEQ multiplex PCR; TCRdb's copy has only in-frame clones and leaves some out. The table shows 80,000 or so clones, with roughly 85% occurring only once. Sample: peripheral blood, taken on day 0 of AZD1222 vaccination. The receptor set was obtained from an adult in good health.

Written as DNA, the CDR3 is TGTGCCAGCTCACGTCAGCGGCTATACAATGAGCAGTTCTTC. The encoded protein is CASSRQRLYNEQFF. The genes are TRBV18 and TRBJ2-1, with D possibly TRBD2 on 5 matching bases. CDR1 is KGHSH and CDR2 is LQKENI in the germline V gene. Trimming removed 4 bases at V and 4 bases at J, with 11 bases between. This CDR3 contains 14 residues.

This clone was observed a few times. The chain links TRBV4-1 to TRBJ1-2; no reliable D call. This CDR3 is 16 amino acids long. Germline CDR1 is MGHRA and CDR2 is YSYEKL. Between the trimmed V and J ends, which lost 0 bases and 2 bases, there was a span of 13 bases. The CDR3 protein is CASSQESGVSNYGYTF. CDR3 coding DNA: TGCGCCAGCAGCCAAGAGAGCGGGGTTTCGAACTATGGCTACACCTTC.

V usage is TRBV2 and J usage is TRBJ1-5; possible D gene TRBD1, 5 bases. Deletions cut 0 bases from V and 7 bases from J, with 13 bases between. The CDR3 contains 15 residues. Germline V gene sequence: CDR1 SNHLY, CDR2 FYNNEI. Written as DNA, the CDR3 is TGTGCCAGCAGTGAAGCGAGAGGGGCCGGGCAGCCCCAGCATTTT. Protein product: CASSEARGAGQPQHF.

There are a few counts of this clone. The V call is TRBV7-8, the J call TRBJ1-6, with TRBD1 as a possible D gene (5 bases). The germline V and J ends were trimmed by 1 base and 9 bases, with 16 bases remaining between them. Germline CDR1 reads SGHVS; CDR2 reads FQNEAQ. CDR3 length equals 16 residues. CDR3 DNA: TGTGCCAGCAGCTTAGATAGGCCGGGGGTAGGTTCACCCCTCCACTTT. This codes for CASSLDRPGVGSPLHF.

V and J are TRBV18 and TRBJ2-1; the match to TRBD2 covers 12 bases. The CDR3 spans 15 residues. The V gene end was trimmed by 2 bases and the J gene end by 9 bases; junction bases not matched to a gene: 5. Germline V gives CDR1 KGHSH, CDR2 LQKENI. The CDR3 DNA reads TGTGCCAGCTCACCAGCGCTAGCGGGAGGGGGTGAGCAGTTCTTC. Residues: CASSPALAGGGEQFF.

The chain has TRBV29-1 and TRBJ1-2, with a tentative D call TRBD1 (6 bases). The CDR3 is 16 residues long. Germline V CDR1 and CDR2: SQVTM, ANQGSEA. The germline V and J ends were trimmed by 4 bases and 8 bases, with 26 bases remaining between them. CDR3 nucleotide sequence: TGCAGCGTTGCCGACGGAGGGGGGACCCAACCCAGGGGCTACACCTTC. The encoded protein is CSVADGGGTQPRGYTF.

The chain uses TRBV29-1 and TRBJ1-2, with 7 nucleotides matching TRBD1. The CDR3 runs to 13 residues. Germline V CDR1 and CDR2: SQVTM, ANQGSEA. V lost 5 bases and J lost 0; bases outside the gene matches: 3. Here the CDR3 reads CSVQGTANYGYTF. CDR3 bases: TGCAGCGTTCAGGGGACAGCTAACTATGGCTACACCTTC.

The chain employs TRBV9 and TRBJ2-2, with 10 bases identical to TRBD1. Trimming removed 2 bases from V and 3 bases from J; junction bases left unmatched: 13. The V gene's germline CDR1 is SGDLS and CDR2 YYNGEE. The CDR3 totals 19 residues. CDR3 DNA: TGTGCCAGCAGCGTTCGTCCCGGGACAGGGGTCAGGGACACCGGGGAGCTGTTTTTT. Translating gives CASSVRPGTGVRDTGELFF.

V and J are TRBV7-3 and TRBJ2-2; unclear D gene. The germline V gene has CDR1 SGHTA and CDR2 FQGTGA. This CDR3 is built from 13 residues. V dropped 3 bases and J dropped 0 bases, with 2 bases sitting between them. CDR3 amino acids: CASSFPNTGELFF. In DNA form, the CDR3 reads TGTGCCAGCAGCTTTCCGAACACCGGGGAGCTGTTTTTT. Based on the CDR3 plus reference TRBV7-3 and TRBJ2-2, the full variable domain is GAGVSQTPSNKVTEKGKYVELRCDPISGHTALYWYRQSLGQGPEFLIYFQGTGAADDSGLPNDRFFAVRPEGSVSTLKIQRTERGDSAVYLCASSFPNTGELFFGEGSRLTVL.

The chain carries TRBV10-3 and TRBJ1-4, with D perhaps matching TRBD1 (6 bases). The CDR3 contains 14 residues. CDR1 is ENHRY and CDR2 is SYGVKD in the germline V gene. With 8 bases removed from V and 3 bases from J, the gap between germline ends came to 13 bases. CDR3 region: CAIGHSGANEKLFF. The DNA of the CDR3 is TGTGCCATCGGTCATTCAGGGGCTAATGAAAAACTGTTTTTT.

This chain connects TRBV19 to TRBJ1-2; D unclear. Per the germline V gene, CDR1 is LNHDA and CDR2 is SQIVND (reference sequence). The CDR3 covers 14 residues. Trimming cost V 7 bases and J 4 bases, with 16 bases left between them. CDR3 in amino acids: CASKVGPDVYGYTF. The DNA of the CDR3 is TGTGCCAGTAAGGTGGGTCCAGACGTCTATGGCTACACCTTC.

The V and J genes are TRBV7-6 and TRBJ1-2; TRBD1 aligns across 12 bases. This CDR3 region has 13 residues. The trim removed 5 bases at V and 6 bases at J, leaving 1 base unmatched. CDR1 is SGHVS and CDR2 is FNYEAQ in the germline V gene. CDR3 sequence (DNA): TGTGCCAGCAGCCGGGACAGGGGGCATGGCTACACCTTC. As protein: CASSRDRGHGYTF.

The chain recombines TRBV18 with TRBJ2-7, with a tentative D call TRBD2 (6 bases). This CDR3 has 15 amino acids. Trimming pared 3 bases from V and 0 bases from J, leaving 12 bases between. Germline V lookup: CDR1 KGHSH, CDR2 LQKENI. As DNA, the CDR3 is TGTGCCAGCTCACCCACGGGACTTAGCTCCTACGAGCAGTACTTC. It specifies CASSPTGLSSYEQYF.

V usage is TRBV19 and J usage is TRBJ1-1; 11 positions match TRBD1. Unmatched junction bases numbered 7, after V lost 3 bases and J lost 1 base. Germline V lookup: CDR1 LNHDA, CDR2 SQIVND (reference sequence). The CDR3 covers 17 residues. The CDR3: CASSIPRDRGRNTEAFF. The CDR3 region has the DNA TGTGCCAGTAGTATCCCCCGGGACAGGGGGAGGAACACTGAAGCTTTCTTT.